These T cell receptor beta chains were read from a single sample in a study of blood T cell repertoires in COVID-19. Sequencing used immunoSEQ multiplex PCR; TCRdb keeps in-frame clones, though not all of them. The top ten clones hold 3.8% of a sample with 100,000 to 150,000 clones, nearly 90% of them seen once. The sample comprised peripheral blood. These receptors all come from a woman aged 55-69 years with COVID-19, enrolled during active disease. CDR3s include the opening cysteine and the closing phenylalanine or tryptophan.

V gene	J gene	CDR3 protein
TRBV30	TRBJ2-2	CAWRGQTNTGELFF
TRBV7-2	TRBJ1-2	CASSLASGTGGKGGYTF
TRBV6-5	TRBJ2-7	CASSYSYRTTSYEQYF
TRBV6-5	TRBJ1-3	CASSYSRASSGNTIYF
TRBV7-9	TRBJ2-5	CASSSSGGPGFGETQYF
TRBV7-7	TRBJ2-5	CASSRDSQETQYF
TRBV5-4	TRBJ2-3	CASSSRDRPSPDTQYF
TRBV7-8	TRBJ2-7	CASSLGHNYEQYF
TRBV27	TRBJ2-5	CASSRSGNKETQYF
TRBV9	TRBJ1-5	CASSVGQGNQPQHF
TRBV7-2	TRBJ2-5	CASSLGTVQETQYF
TRBV7-2	TRBJ1-2	CASSLARNYGYTF
TRBV5-6	TRBJ2-7	CASSLSQGRNEQYF
TRBV2	TRBJ1-1	CASHGQMNTEAFF
TRBV5-8	TRBJ1-6	CASSMRTGSYNSPLHF
TRBV11-2	TRBJ1-1	CASSLERRGSEAFF
TRBV27	TRBJ2-3	CASSLSPDSPPDTQYF
TRBV18	TRBJ1-3	CASSPAYTGNTIYF
TRBV19	TRBJ1-2	CASTLRQNNRRSGYTF
TRBV4-3	TRBJ1-2	CASSQDYSSNYGYTF
TRBV19	TRBJ1-1	CASKGGQPGAEAFF
TRBV5-6	TRBJ1-2	CASSLERGGYTF
TRBV11-3	TRBJ2-7	CASSPRQGANEQYF
TRBV6-6	TRBJ1-1	CASSSTGGPTEAFF
TRBV5-8	TRBJ2-1	CASSLDGASYNEQFF
TRBV5-4	TRBJ2-4	CASSPRGQPELAKNIQYF
TRBV19	TRBJ2-1	CASRQRGGVNNEQFF
TRBV6-5	TRBJ1-5	CASSPDRGSNQPQHF
TRBV3-1/TRBV3-2	TRBJ1-6	CASSRTDRLDSPLHF
TRBV6-2/TRBV6-3	TRBJ2-1	CASSPSGRSSYNEQFF
TRBV5-4	TRBJ2-5	CASSTPASGGFQETQYF
TRBV4-2	TRBJ1-6	CASSQVEGFSYNSPLHF
TRBV18	TRBJ1-5	CASSPGGRDSNQPQHF
TRBV16	TRBJ1-5	CASSRQGQGAGQPQHF